This note documents a single T cell receptor beta chain sequence. RNA extraction was followed by reverse transcription into cDNA, which acted as the sequencing template. The protocol was immunoSEQ multiplex PCR, while the TCRdb copy is restricted to in-frame clones and leaves out a portion. The sample consists of 95,000 to 120,000 clones, approximately 59% of them appearing once. With V trimmed by 3 bases and J by 8 bases, 13 bases remained unmatched. Looked up from germline, CDR1 is GTSNPN and CDR2 is SVGIG (reference sequence). The CDR3 is 15 residues long. This sample was taken from a study of CD8+ T cells in alopecia areata.

This chain joins TRBV30 and TRBJ2-1, with 7 bases identical to TRBD2. The sequence derives from a human donor in good health. Source material: CD8+ T cells sorted from blood. The CDR3 coding sequence is TGTGCCTGGAGGAGGGACTATACACAAGTCGATGAGCAGTTCTTC. This translates into CAWRRDYTQVDEQFF.